One and the same sample provided the 30 T cell receptor beta chains below, sequenced in a study of T cells in women clearing cervical HPV infection. TCRdb's copy holds only in-frame clones and misses some; the assay was immunoSEQ multiplex PCR. The sample has 45,000 to 50,000 clones. The material sequenced was blood buffy coat. Receptors originate from a woman aged 18 to 75 with a cervical HPV16 infection that either progressed to CIN3+ or cleared (not recorded which).

On this clone: The read ends 3 residues early relative to the CDR3; the germline J gene fills the gap. The rearrangement links TRBV7-2 to TRBJ2-7; 7 bases align to TRBD2. Germline values: CDR1 SGHTA, CDR2 FQGNSA. The CDR3 has 14 amino acids. Trimming cost V 5 bases and J 3 bases; bases outside gene matches: 7. The CDR3 spells CASSPSSGNYEQYF. CDR3 DNA (partial): TGTGCCAGCAGCCCCTCTAGCGGAAACTACGAG. Full variable domain (missing parts from reference TRBV7-2 and TRBJ2-7): GAGVSQSPSNKVTEKGKDVELRCDPISGHTALYWYRQSLGQGLEFLIYFQGNSAPDKSGLPSDRFSAERTGGSVSTLTIQRTQQEDSAVYLCASSPSSGNYEQYFGPGTRLTVT.

About this clone: The read ends 3 residues shy of where the CDR3 ends; the end is completed using the germline J gene. The rearrangement joins TRBV6-2 or TRBV6-3 to TRBJ1-5, with 9 nucleotides matching TRBD1. Trimming cost V 6 bases and J 2 bases; bases outside gene matches: 5. Germline V gives CDR1 MNHEY, CDR2 SVGEGT. CDR3 length: 15 residues. CDR3 DNA (partial): TGTGCCAGCAGGGGACAGGGCGAAGGCAATCAGCCC. The encoded protein is CASRGQGEGNQP. The CDR3 in full is CASRGQGEGNQPQHF.

As to this clone: Read sequence stops 3 residues before the CDR3 end, and the germline J gene provides the missing end. V and J are TRBV20-1 and TRBJ2-1; 8 positions agree with TRBD1. CDR1 and CDR2 from the germline V gene are DFQATT and SNEGSKA (reference sequence). Germline trimming cut 2 bases from V and 4 bases from J; bases unmatched to any gene: 22. The length of the CDR3 is 20 residues. The sequenced CDR3 bases are TGCAGTGCTAGACCAAGACCGGGACAGGAATGGGGCATACGGTACAATGAG. It codes for CSARPRPGQEWGIRYNE. The entire CDR3 reads CSARPRPGQEWGIRYNEQFF.

Of note for this clone: The missing CDR3 end, 3 residues past where the read stops, is filled in from the germline J gene. The chain employs TRBV11-2 and TRBJ2-2, with a tentative D call TRBD1 (6 bases). CDR1 is SGHAT and CDR2 is FQNNGV in the germline V gene. The CDR3 covers 15 residues. V shed 2 bases and J shed 2 bases, with 9 bases lying between them. The CDR3 sequence: CASSLFGTNTGELFF. CDR3 DNA (partial): TGTGCCAGCAGCTTATTTGGGACAAACACCGGGGAG.

About this clone: The CDR3 end is not reached by the read, which stops 3 residues before it; the germline J gene fills it in. The rearrangement links TRBV5-1 to TRBJ2-5; possible D gene TRBD1, 5 bases. Germline V gene lookup returns CDR1 SGHRS and CDR2 YFSETQ. V lost 4 bases and J 5 bases, leaving 15 bases between the germline ends. This CDR3 is built from 14 residues. The sequenced part of the CDR3 DNA is TGCGCCAGCAGCGATGCAGGGCGGTTCGAGACC. This codes for CASSDAGRFET. The entire CDR3 is CASSDAGRFETQYF.

A word on this clone: Read sequence stops 3 residues before the CDR3 end, and the germline J gene provides the missing end. The chain carries TRBV30 and TRBJ2-4, with 8 nucleotides matching TRBD1. In germline, CDR1 is GTSNPN, CDR2 SVGIG (reference sequence). V shed 5 bases and J 6 bases; nucleotides not matched to a gene: 12. This CDR3 has 15 amino acids. The CDR3 bases that were read are TGTGCCTGGGGGCACCTACAGGGGGTGGGAAACATT. Protein product: CAWGHLQGVGNI. The whole CDR3 is CAWGHLQGVGNIQYF.

With respect to this clone: The read terminates 3 residues before the CDR3 end, so the remaining end is supplied by the germline J gene. This chain uses TRBV30 with TRBJ1-5; D gene unclear. CDR3 length: 13 amino acids. From germline, CDR1 is GTSNPN and CDR2 SVGIG (reference sequence). Trimming pared 2 bases from V and 1 base from J, leaving 6 bases between. CDR3 residues: CAWSKGSNQPQHF. CDR3 DNA (partial): TGTGCCTGGAGTAAAGGGAGCAATCAGCCC.

Note on this clone: The read falls 3 residues short of the CDR3 end, and the missing part is taken from the germline J gene. The V gene is TRBV12-3 or TRBV12-4, the J gene TRBJ2-7, with TRBD1 as a possible D gene (6 bases). V lost 1 base, J lost 6 bases, and 10 bases lay in between. The CDR3 has 13 amino acids. The covered CDR3 bases are TGTGCCAGCAGTTTAGGACAGGTTCGCGAG. Its translation is CASSLGQVRE. In full, the CDR3 is CASSLGQVREQYF.

About this clone itself: The observed sequence ends 3 residues before the CDR3 terminus, with the missing tail filled in from the germline J gene. V is TRBV30 and J is TRBJ1-2; 7 bases line up with TRBD1. The CDR3 runs 14 residues. Per germline, CDR1 GTSNPN and CDR2 SVGIG (reference sequence). CDR3 bases read: TGTGCCTGCGACCCACAGGGGAAAGTTCGAGGC. Residues: CACDPQGKVRG. The entire CDR3 protein is CACDPQGKVRGYTF.

In regard to this clone: The CDR3 is cut off 3 residues early in the read; its end comes from the germline J gene. The gene calls are TRBV7-9 and TRBJ1-1; D possibly corresponds to TRBD1 (6 bases). Trimming removed 7 bases at V and 1 base at J, with 10 bases between. CDR3 length: 13 residues. The germline V gene has CDR1 SEHNR and CDR2 FQNEAQ (reference sequence). CDR3 bases read: TGTGCCAGCACGACAGGACCGAACACTGAA. Translation: CASTTGPNTE. Given in full, the CDR3 is CASTTGPNTEAFF.

On this clone: The CDR3 end is not reached by the read, which stops 3 residues before it; the germline J gene fills it in. The chain has TRBV18 and TRBJ2-2, with 7 bases matching TRBD1. Looked up from germline, CDR1 is KGHSH and CDR2 is LQKENI. This CDR3 has 16 residues. Trimming cost V 6 bases and J 3 bases; bases outside gene matches: 10. The sequenced CDR3 bases are TGTGCCAGCTCGGAAGGGACAGTCTTGGACACCGGGGAG. Translation: CASSEGTVLDTGE. The full CDR3 sequence reads CASSEGTVLDTGELFF.

Notes on this clone: Sequencing ends 3 residues short of the CDR3 end; the germline J gene provides the rest. The V and J genes are TRBV11-1 and TRBJ2-3; 8 positions agree with TRBD2. Germline lookup yields CDR1 SGHAT and CDR2 FQDESV (reference sequence). Unmatched junction bases numbered 3, after V lost 3 bases and J lost 4 bases. The length of the CDR3 is 14 residues. Partial CDR3 DNA: TGTGCCAGCAGCTTCCCAGCGGGAGCAGATACG. Protein sequence: CASSFPAGADT. The CDR3 as a whole reads CASSFPAGADTQYF.

Turning to this clone: Read coverage stops 3 residues before the CDR3 terminus; the germline J gene supplies the remainder. This sequence joins TRBV10-3 and TRBJ1-1; 7 bases are a match to TRBD1. The V gene's germline CDR1 is ENHRY and CDR2 SYGVKD. This CDR3 region has 15 residues. CDR3 sequence: CAISDPQGGGLGAFF. CDR3 DNA (partial): TGTGCCATCAGTGACCCGCAGGGGGGAGGTTTAGGA.

The sequenced CDR3 bases are TGTGCCAGCTCCCTTAGACAGGGGTGGCAAGAGACG. Protein: CASSLRQGWQET. The whole CDR3 reads CASSLRQGWQETQYF. The rearrangement joins TRBV18 to TRBJ2-3, with 8 bases lining up with TRBD1. Coverage ceases 3 residues before the CDR3 finishes, and the germline J gene fills in the end. Germline V gene sequence: CDR1 KGHSH, CDR2 LQKENI. CDR3 size: 15 residues.

Turning to this clone: With the read ending 3 residues before the CDR3 end, the germline J gene is used to fill in that end. The J gene is TRBJ2-7, the V gene TRBV10-2; TRBD2 matches 7 bases. The CDR3 totals 14 residues. Looked up from germline, CDR1 is WSHSY and CDR2 is SAAADI. V was pared by 6 bases and J by 0 bases, with 5 bases of the junction left unmatched. The CDR3 loop reads CASRPTSDSYEQYF. The CDR3 bases that were read are TGCGCCAGCAGGCCTACTAGCGACTCCTACGAG.

The sequenced CDR3 bases are TGTGCCAGCAGCCGACAGGGACAGGGGTACGATGAG. Amino acids: CASSRQGQGYDE. Given in full, the CDR3 is CASSRQGQGYDEQFF. The chain links TRBV7-3 to TRBJ2-1; 10 bases are shared with TRBD1. The read ends 3 residues before the CDR3 terminus; that terminus is restored from the germline J gene. The ends lost 5 bases at V and 8 bases at J; junction bases unmatched: 9. Looked up from germline, CDR1 is SGHTA and CDR2 is FQGTGA. The CDR3 totals 15 residues.

Of note for this clone: From the germline J gene comes the end of the CDR3, since the read stops 3 residues before it. The genes are TRBV4-2 and TRBJ2-1; 10 nucleotides match TRBD2. Germline loops: CDR1 LGHNA, CDR2 YNFKEQ. V lost 6 bases, J lost 6 bases, and 8 bases stayed unmatched. The length of the CDR3 is 15 residues. The covered CDR3 bases are TGTGCCAGCAGTCTTTCTAGCGGGAGTGGCAATGAG. Translated: CASSLSSGSGNE. The whole CDR3 is CASSLSSGSGNEQFF.

A word on this clone: The read ends 3 residues early relative to the CDR3; the germline J gene fills the gap. The chain combines TRBV6-4 with TRBJ2-3; TRBD2 matches 9 bases. In germline, CDR1 is MRHNA, CDR2 SNTAGT. This CDR3 has 15 amino acids. The V gene end was trimmed by 0 bases and the J gene end by 4 bases; junction bases not matched to a gene: 2. CDR3 protein: CASSDSSGGPDTQYF. CDR3 DNA (partial): TGTGCCAGCAGTGACTCTAGCGGGGGACCAGATACG.

Note on this clone: Sequencing ends 3 residues short of the CDR3 end; the germline J gene provides the rest. This chain uses TRBV5-5 with TRBJ2-1, with no clear D. CDR3 size: 14 residues. Trimming stripped 2 bases from V and 6 bases from J, with 12 bases between. Germline-derived CDR1 and CDR2 are SGHKS and YYEKEE (reference sequence). CDR3 protein: CASSLKKASNEQFF. CDR3 DNA, as far as it was read: TGTGCCAGCAGCTTAAAGAAGGCCTCCAATGAG.

On this clone: The read comes to an end 3 residues before the CDR3 does, leaving the germline J gene to fill in the end. This sequence joins TRBV6-2 or TRBV6-3 and TRBJ2-4, with D tentatively TRBD2 (6 bases). The CDR3 sequence is 17 residues long. The germline V gene has CDR1 MNHEY and CDR2 SVGEGT. V dropped 6 bases and J dropped 0 bases, with 18 bases sitting between them. CDR3 bases read: TGTGCCAGCAGATCCCCCCGACTAGGACGAGCCAAAAACATT. This encodes CASRSPRLGRAKNI. The entire CDR3 sequence reads CASRSPRLGRAKNIQYF.

In regard to this clone: The read stops 3 residues short of the end of the CDR3; the missing end is completed from the germline J gene. This chain uses TRBV23-1 with TRBJ2-1, with 7 bases matching TRBD2. TRBV23-1 is assigned to the ORF class and has an uncertain function. This CDR3 has 16 residues. The V gene end was trimmed by 1 base and the J gene end by 6 bases; junction bases not matched to a gene: 9. The CDR3 region is CASSQCAGDLVNEQFF. Partial CDR3 DNA: TGCGCCAGCAGTCAATGTGCGGGGGATCTAGTCAATGAG.

About this clone itself: The sequence runs out 3 residues before the end of the CDR3; the remainder is reconstructed from the germline J gene. The gene calls are TRBV7-2 and TRBJ2-1; 7 nucleotides line up with TRBD1. V shed 5 bases and J 8 bases; nucleotides not matched to a gene: 9. The CDR3 covers 14 residues. Germline CDR1 is SGHTA and CDR2 is FQGNSA. This CDR3 is CASSRDRALYEQFF. Partial CDR3 DNA: TGTGCCAGCAGCCGAGACAGGGCTCTCTATGAG.

For this clone: The read halts 3 residues ahead of the CDR3 end, with the missing end drawn from the germline J gene. The chain employs TRBV18 and TRBJ2-2; 7 bases map to TRBD2. Germline V gene lookup returns CDR1 KGHSH and CDR2 LQKENI. Losses at the gene ends were 1 base for V and 7 bases for J; bases not matched to a gene: 3. This CDR3 has 14 residues. The CDR3 DNA, read in part, is TGTGCCAGCTCACCACGACTAGCAGGCGGGGAG. Residues: CASSPRLAGGE. The full CDR3 is CASSPRLAGGELFF.

Notes on this clone: The CDR3 extends 3 residues past the end of the read, so its final part is completed from the germline J gene. The rearrangement links TRBV2 to TRBJ2-5; 11 nucleotides line up with TRBD2. This CDR3 region has 15 residues. Trimming at V came to 8 bases and at J to 4 bases, leaving 9 bases not matched to a gene. Germline values: CDR1 SNHLY, CDR2 FYNNEI. CDR3: CASVASGGSPETQYF. The sequenced part of the CDR3 DNA is TGTGCCAGCGTAGCTAGCGGGGGGTCCCCAGAGACC.

To note about this clone: With the read ending 3 residues before the CDR3 end, the germline J gene is used to fill in that end. This sequence joins TRBV7-2 and TRBJ2-7; TRBD1 aligns across 9 bases. Per germline, CDR1 SGHTA and CDR2 FQGNSA. V lost 3 bases to trimming and J lost 2 bases; unmatched junction nucleotides: 5. CDR3 length: 15 residues. The CDR3 loop reads CASSFRGTGPYEQYF. The part of the CDR3 DNA that was read is TGTGCCAGCAGCTTCCGAGGGACAGGGCCCTACGAG.

Of note for this clone: The read is 3 residues too short to cover the CDR3 end, so that end is filled in from the germline J gene. The chain carries TRBV5-1 and TRBJ1-2, with D perhaps matching TRBD1 (5 bases). Trimming stripped 0 bases from V and 5 bases from J, with 14 bases between. The CDR3 consists of 15 residues. Looked up from germline, CDR1 is SGHRS and CDR2 is YFSETQ. This CDR3 reads CASSLETAISYGYTF. CDR3 DNA, as far as it was read: TGCGCCAGCAGCTTGGAGACAGCGATCTCATATGGC.

Worth noting for this clone: An end of the junction does not agree with germline; a read error may underlie this. The missing CDR3 end, 3 residues past where the read stops, is filled in from the germline J gene. The genes are TRBV7-7 and TRBJ2-5; TRBD1 might be the D (6 bases). The CDR3 is 14 residues long. The germline CDR1 and CDR2 sequences are SSHAT and FNYEAQ (reference sequence). The covered CDR3 bases are TGTGCTAGCAGCTTAGATTCTAGGGGGGAGACC. Protein sequence: CASSLDSRGET. The full CDR3 sequence reads CASSLDSRGETQYF.

Details on this clone: The CDR3 is cut off 3 residues early in the read; its end comes from the germline J gene. The rearrangement joins TRBV19 to TRBJ2-7, with TRBD1 matching 8 bases. CDR1 is LNHDA, CDR2 SQIVND, per germline (reference sequence). The CDR3 has 13 residues. With V trimmed by 4 bases and J by 5 bases, 4 bases remained unmatched. Partial CDR3 DNA: TGTGCCAGTAGTAGACAGGGGTCCCACGAG. Translated: CASSRQGSHE. The full CDR3 reads CASSRQGSHEQYF.

Worth noting for this clone: Read coverage stops 3 residues before the CDR3 terminus; the germline J gene supplies the remainder. The V call is TRBV29-1, the J call TRBJ2-5; D is unclear. CDR3 length equals 12 residues. Looked up from germline, CDR1 is SQVTM and CDR2 is ANQGSEA. Trimming removed 8 bases at V and 5 bases at J, with 15 bases between. CDR3 loop: CSSSEARETQYF. The CDR3 DNA, read in part, is TGCAGCTCCAGCGAGGCGAGGGAGACC.

About this clone: Sequence at one end of the junction differs from germline and may be a read error. From the germline J gene comes the end of the CDR3, since the read stops 3 residues before it. The sample contains more than one DNA sequence encoding this CDR3. The chain joins TRBV7-3 to TRBJ1-3; no firm D call. There are 14 residues in the CDR3. Germline CDR1 reads SGHTA; CDR2 reads FQGTGA. The sequenced part of the CDR3 DNA is TGTGCCAGCAGCTCGGGGAATCCAGGAAACACT. Encoded protein: CASSSGNPGNT. Given in full, the CDR3 is CASSSGNPGNTIYF.